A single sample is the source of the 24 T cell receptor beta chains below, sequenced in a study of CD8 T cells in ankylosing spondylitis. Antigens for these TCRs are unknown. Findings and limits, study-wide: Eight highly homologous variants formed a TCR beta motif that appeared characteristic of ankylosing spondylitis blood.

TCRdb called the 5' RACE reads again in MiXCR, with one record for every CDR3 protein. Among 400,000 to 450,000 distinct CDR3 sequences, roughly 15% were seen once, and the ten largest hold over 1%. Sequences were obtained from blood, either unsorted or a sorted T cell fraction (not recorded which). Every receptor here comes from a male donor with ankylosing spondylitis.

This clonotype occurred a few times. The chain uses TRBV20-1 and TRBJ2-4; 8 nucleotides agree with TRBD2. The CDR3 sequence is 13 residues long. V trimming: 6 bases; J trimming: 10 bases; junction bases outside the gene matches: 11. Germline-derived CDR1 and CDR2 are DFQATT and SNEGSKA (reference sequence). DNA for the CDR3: TGCAGTGCGCCCCCCCCGGGGGGGGCGATTCAGTACTTC. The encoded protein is CSAPPPGGAIQYF.

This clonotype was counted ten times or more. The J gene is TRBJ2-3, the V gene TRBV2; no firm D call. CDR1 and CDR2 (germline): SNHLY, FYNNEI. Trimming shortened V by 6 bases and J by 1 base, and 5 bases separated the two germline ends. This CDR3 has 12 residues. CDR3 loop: CASSVGTDTQYF. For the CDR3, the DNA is TGTGCCAGCAGCGTGGGCACAGATACGCAGTATTTT.

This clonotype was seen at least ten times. The CDR3 region has the DNA TGTGCCAGCAGTGAATACGGCAGGAGCACATATGGCTACACCTTC. This gives the protein CASSEYGRSTYGYTF. The rearrangement uses TRBV25-1 and TRBJ1-2, with unresolved D. V gave up 0 bases and J gave up 5 bases, with 13 bases separating them. The CDR3 length is 15 residues. Germline assignment: CDR1 MGHDK and CDR2 SYGVNS.

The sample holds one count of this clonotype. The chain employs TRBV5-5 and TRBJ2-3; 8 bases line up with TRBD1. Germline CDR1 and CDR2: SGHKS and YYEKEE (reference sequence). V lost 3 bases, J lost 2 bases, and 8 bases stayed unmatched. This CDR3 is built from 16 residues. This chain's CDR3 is CASSSGRGQATDTQYF. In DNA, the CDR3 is TGTGCCAGCAGCTCGGGACGGGGACAGGCCACAGATACGCAGTATTTT.

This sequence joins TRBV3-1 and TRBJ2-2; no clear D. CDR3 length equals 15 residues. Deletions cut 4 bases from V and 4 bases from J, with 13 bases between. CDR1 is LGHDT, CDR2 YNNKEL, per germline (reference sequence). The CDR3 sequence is CASSLQVTTTGELFF. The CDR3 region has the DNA TGTGCCAGCAGCCTTCAGGTCACCACCACCGGGGAGCTGTTTTTT.

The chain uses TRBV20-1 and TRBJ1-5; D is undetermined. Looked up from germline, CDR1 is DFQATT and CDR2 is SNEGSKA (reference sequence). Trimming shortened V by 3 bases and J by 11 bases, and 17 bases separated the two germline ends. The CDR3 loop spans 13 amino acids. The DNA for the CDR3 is TGCAGTGCTAGGCCTCGCTCGGGGTCAGCCCAGCATTTT. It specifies CSARPRSGSAQHF.

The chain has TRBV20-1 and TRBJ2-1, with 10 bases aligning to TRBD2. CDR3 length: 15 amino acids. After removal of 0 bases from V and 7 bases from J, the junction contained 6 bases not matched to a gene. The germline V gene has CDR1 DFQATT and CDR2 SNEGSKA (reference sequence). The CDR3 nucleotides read TGCAGTGCTAGAGAAAGCGGGGGGGCCAGGAATGAGCAGTTCTTC. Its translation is CSARESGGARNEQFF.

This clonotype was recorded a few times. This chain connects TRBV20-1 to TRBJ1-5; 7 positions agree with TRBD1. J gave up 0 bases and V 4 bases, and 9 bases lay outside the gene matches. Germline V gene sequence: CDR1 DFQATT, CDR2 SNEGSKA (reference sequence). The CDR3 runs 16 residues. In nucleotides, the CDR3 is TGCAGTGCTACGCCCTCGACAGGGTTTAGCAATCAGCCCCAGCATTTT. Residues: CSATPSTGFSNQPQHF.

As DNA, the CDR3 is TGCGCCAGCAGCTTTCCTAGCGGGAGTGATACGCAGTATTTT. Its protein is CASSFPSGSDTQYF. The J gene is TRBJ2-3, the V gene TRBV5-1, with TRBD2 matching 10 bases. The V segment lost 2 bases and the J segment 6 bases; nucleotides outside the gene matches: 3. Germline loops: CDR1 SGHRS, CDR2 YFSETQ. The CDR3 covers 14 residues.

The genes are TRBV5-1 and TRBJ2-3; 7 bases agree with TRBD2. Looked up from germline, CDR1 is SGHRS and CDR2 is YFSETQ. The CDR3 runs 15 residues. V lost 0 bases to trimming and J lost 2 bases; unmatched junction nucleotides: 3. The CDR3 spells CASSLVAGLTDTQYF. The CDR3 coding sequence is TGCGCCAGCAGCTTGGTAGCGGGCCTCACAGATACGCAGTATTTT.

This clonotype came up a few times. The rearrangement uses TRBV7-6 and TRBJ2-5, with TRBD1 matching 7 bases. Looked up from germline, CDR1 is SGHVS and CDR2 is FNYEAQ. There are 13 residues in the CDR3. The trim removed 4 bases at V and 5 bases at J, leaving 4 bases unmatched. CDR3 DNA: TGTGCCAGCAGCTCCCCCAGGGGGGAGACCCAGTACTTC. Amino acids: CASSSPRGETQYF. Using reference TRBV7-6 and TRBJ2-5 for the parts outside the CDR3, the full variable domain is GAGVSQSPRYKVTKRGQDVALRCDPISGHVSLYWYRQALGQGPEFLTYFNYEAQQDKSGLPNDRFSAERPEGSISTLTIQRTEQRDSAMYRCASSSPRGETQYFGPGTRLLVL.

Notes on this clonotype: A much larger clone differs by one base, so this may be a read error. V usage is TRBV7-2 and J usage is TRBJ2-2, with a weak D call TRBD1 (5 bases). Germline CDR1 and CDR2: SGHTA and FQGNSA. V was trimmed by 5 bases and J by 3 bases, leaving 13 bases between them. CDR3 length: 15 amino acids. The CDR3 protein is CASSNRGSYTGELFF. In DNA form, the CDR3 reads TGTGCCAGCAGCAATAGGGGTTCGTACACCGGGGAGCTGTTTTTT.

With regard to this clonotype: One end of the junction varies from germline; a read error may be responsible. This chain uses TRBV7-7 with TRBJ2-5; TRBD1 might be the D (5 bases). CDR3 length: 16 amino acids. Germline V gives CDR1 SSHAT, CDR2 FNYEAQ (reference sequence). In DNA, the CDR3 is TGTGCTAGCAGCTTAGGCGACAGCGCCACCCAAGAGACCCAGTACTTC. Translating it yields CASSLGDSATQETQYF.

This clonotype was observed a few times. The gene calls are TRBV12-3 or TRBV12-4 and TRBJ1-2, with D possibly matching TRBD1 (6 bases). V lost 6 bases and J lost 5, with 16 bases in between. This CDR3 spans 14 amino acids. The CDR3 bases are TGTGCCAGCAGCATTTCGACAGGACCTTATGGCTACACCTTC. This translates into CASSISTGPYGYTF.

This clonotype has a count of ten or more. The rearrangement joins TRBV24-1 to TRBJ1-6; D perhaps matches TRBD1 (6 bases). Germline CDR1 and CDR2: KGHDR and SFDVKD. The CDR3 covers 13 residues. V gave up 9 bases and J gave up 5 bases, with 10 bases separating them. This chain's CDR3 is CATPGGDNSPLHF. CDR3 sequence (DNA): TGTGCCACCCCCGGGGGCGATAATTCACCCCTCCACTTT.

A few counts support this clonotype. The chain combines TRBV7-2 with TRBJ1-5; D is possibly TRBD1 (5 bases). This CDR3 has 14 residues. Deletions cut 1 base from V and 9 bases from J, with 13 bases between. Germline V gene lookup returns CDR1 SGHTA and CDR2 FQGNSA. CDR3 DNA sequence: TGTGCCAGCAGCTTAGGGGGTGTCGGGGGGCCCCAGCATTTT. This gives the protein CASSLGGVGGPQHF.

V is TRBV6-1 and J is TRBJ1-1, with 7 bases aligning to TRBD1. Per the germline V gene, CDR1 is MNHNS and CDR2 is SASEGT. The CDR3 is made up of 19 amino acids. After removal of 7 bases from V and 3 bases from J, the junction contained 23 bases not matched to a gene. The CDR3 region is CASTPFVAGGLPGDTEAFF. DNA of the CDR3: TGTGCCAGCACCCCGTTTGTGGCAGGGGGGCTCCCCGGGGACACTGAAGCTTTCTTT.

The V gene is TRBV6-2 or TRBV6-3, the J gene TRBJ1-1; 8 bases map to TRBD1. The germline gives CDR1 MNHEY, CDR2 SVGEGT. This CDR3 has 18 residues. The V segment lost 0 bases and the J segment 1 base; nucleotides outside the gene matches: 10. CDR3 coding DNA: TGTGCCAGCAGTTACTCGCCCTTCCTGACAGGGGCGAACACTGAAGCTTTCTTT. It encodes CASSYSPFLTGANTEAFF.

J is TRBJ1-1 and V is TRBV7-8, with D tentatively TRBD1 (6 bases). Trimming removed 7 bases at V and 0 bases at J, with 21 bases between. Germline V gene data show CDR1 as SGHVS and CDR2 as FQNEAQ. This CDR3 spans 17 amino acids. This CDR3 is CASISGARAHMNTEAFF. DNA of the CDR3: TGTGCCAGCATATCGGGGGCTCGGGCACACATGAACACTGAAGCTTTCTTT.

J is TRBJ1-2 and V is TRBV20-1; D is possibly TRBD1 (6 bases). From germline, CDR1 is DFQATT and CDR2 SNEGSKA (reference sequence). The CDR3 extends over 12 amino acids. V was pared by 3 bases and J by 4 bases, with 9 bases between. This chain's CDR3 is CSASGTTYGYTF. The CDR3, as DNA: TGCAGTGCTAGCGGGACAACCTATGGCTACACCTTC.

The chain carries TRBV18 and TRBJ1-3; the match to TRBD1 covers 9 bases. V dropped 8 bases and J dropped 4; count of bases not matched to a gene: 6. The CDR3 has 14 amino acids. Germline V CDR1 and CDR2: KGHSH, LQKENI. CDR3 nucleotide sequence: TGTGCCAGCACCCCGGGACAGGGAGGAAACACCATATATTTT. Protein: CASTPGQGGNTIYF.

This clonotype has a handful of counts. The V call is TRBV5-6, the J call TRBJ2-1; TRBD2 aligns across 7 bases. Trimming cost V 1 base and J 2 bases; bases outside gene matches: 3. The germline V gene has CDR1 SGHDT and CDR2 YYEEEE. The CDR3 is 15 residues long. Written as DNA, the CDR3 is TGTGCCAGCAGCTTGTGGGGGGGGGCCTACAATGAGCAGTTCTTC. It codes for CASSLWGGAYNEQFF. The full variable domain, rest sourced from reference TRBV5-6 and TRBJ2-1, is DAGVTQSPTHLIKTRGQQVTLRCSPKSGHDTVSWYQQALGQGPQFIFQYYEEEERQRGNFPDRFSGHQFPNYSSELNVNALLLGDSALYLCASSLWGGAYNEQFFGPGTRLTVL.

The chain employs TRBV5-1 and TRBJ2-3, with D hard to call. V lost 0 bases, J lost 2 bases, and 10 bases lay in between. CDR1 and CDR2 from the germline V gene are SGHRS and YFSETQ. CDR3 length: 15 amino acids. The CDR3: CASSLDQRTTDTQYF. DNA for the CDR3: TGCGCCAGCAGCTTGGACCAGCGAACCACAGATACGCAGTATTTT. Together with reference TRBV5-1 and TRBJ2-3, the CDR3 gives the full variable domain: KAGVTQTPRYLIKTRGQQVTLSCSPISGHRSVSWYQQTPGQGLQFLFEYFSETQRNKGNFPGRFSGRQFSNSRSEMNVSTLELGDSALYLCASSLDQRTTDTQYFGPGTRLTVL.

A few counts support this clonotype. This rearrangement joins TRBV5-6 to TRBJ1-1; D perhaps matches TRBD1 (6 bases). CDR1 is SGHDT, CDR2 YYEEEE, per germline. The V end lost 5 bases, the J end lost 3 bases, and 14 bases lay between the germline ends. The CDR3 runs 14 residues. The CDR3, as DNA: TGTGCCAGCAGTCTCTCAGGACAGTACACTGAAGCTTTCTTT. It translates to CASSLSGQYTEAFF.